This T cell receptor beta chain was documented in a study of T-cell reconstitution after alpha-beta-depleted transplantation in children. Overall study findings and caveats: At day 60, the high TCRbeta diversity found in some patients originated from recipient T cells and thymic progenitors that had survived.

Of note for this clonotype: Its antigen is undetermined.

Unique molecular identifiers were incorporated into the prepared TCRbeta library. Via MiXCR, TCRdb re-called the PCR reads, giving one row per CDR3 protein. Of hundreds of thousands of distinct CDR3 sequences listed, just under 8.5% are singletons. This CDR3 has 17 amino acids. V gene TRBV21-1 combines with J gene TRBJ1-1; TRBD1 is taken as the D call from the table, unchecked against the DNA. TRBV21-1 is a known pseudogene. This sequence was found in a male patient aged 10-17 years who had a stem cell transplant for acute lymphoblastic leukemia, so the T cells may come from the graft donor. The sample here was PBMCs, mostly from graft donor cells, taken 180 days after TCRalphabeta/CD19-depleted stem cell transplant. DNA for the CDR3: TGTGCCAGCAGCAAAGAAGAAACGGGTACAGGGTCAACTGAAGCTTTCTTT. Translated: CASSKEETGTGSTEAFF.